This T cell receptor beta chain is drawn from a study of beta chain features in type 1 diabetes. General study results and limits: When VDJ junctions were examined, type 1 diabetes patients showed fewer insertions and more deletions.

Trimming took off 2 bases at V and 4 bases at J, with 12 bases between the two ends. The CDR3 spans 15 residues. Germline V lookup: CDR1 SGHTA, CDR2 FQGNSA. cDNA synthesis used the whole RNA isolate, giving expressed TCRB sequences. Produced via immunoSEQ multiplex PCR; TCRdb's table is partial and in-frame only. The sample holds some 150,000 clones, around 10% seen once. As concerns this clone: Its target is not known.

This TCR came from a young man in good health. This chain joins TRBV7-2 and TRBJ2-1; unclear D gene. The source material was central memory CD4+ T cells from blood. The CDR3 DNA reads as TGTGCCAGCAGCTTAAGAGTAGGTGGTTACAATGAGCAGTTCTTC. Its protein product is CASSLRVGGYNEQFF.